The T cell receptor beta chain described here comes from a study of graft-versus-host responses after intestinal transplantation. Study as a whole: Uniformly, recipients were administered anti-thymocyte globulin induction with subsequent tacrolimus and steroids for roughly three years.

The CDR3 extends over 14 amino acids. The germline gives CDR1 MNHEY, CDR2 SVGAGI. Trimming removed 3 bases from V and 7 bases from J, with 13 bases in between. The study, taken as a whole, reports: Investigators detected GvH clones in recipient marrow, with some emerging earlier in ileum or blood.

This clone was found a few times. Its antigen is not known. Data came from immunoSEQ multiplex PCR; TCRdb stores just in-frame clones and leaves some out. The sample includes about 94,000 clones, around 90% of them seen just once. The sequencing used unstimulated CD8+ T cells sorted from spleen or lymph node cells, collected before intestinal transplant. This sequence was found in a human donor who received an intestinal transplant. The rearrangement joins TRBV6-5 to TRBJ1-3; D remains unclear. The CDR3 loop reads CASSYSWRLNTIYF. The CDR3 region has the DNA TGTGCCAGCAGTTATTCATGGAGGTTGAACACCATATATTTT.